This T cell receptor (beta chain) was observed in a study of blood T cell repertoires in COVID-19. Study at large: From the United States, Italy and Spain came samples of acute and convalescent COVID-19. In each case, the material was cDNA or gDNA derived from T cells, B-cell-depleted T cells, or PBMCs.

As originally analysed: By means of reference gene primer amplification, nucleated cell counts were estimated. TCRdb keeps only in-frame clones here, not all; method: immunoSEQ multiplex PCR. V, J and clone size derive from that table, while D and trimming were established from the DNA sequence. There are approximately 110,000 clones in the sample; roughly 87% occur only once, and about 3.8% lies in the top ten. This CDR3 is built from 17 residues. V was pared by 0 bases and J by 1 base, with 15 bases between. The germline gives CDR1 MGHRA, CDR2 YSYEKL. This chain uses TRBV4-1 with TRBJ1-1; the D is unclear. The sample consisted of peripheral blood. The origin of this receptor is a man aged 45-65 years with acute or convalescent COVID-19. CDR3 sequence: CASSQDSFETGNTEAFF. CDR3 nucleotide sequence: TGCGCCAGCAGCCAAGATTCGTTCGAGACGGGGAACACTGAAGCTTTCTTT.